The present T cell receptor (beta chain) was sequenced within a study of cytomegalovirus exposure and HLA in healthy donors. The study's findings and limits: With later analysis, a missense DCLRE1C variant became linked to TCR beta V- and J-gene trimming. Some V segments, including TRBV6-2 and TRBV6-3, were excluded as indistinguishable.

Concerning this clone: No antigen is known for it.

Per germline, CDR1 SGHKS and CDR2 YYEKEE (reference sequence). With 4 bases clipped from V and 3 bases from J, the junction kept 6 bases outside the gene matches. This CDR3 has 14 amino acids. PCR primers comprised 60 Vbeta and 13 Jbeta primers. Generated by immunoSEQ multiplex PCR, the TCRdb table keeps only in-frame clones and is missing some. This table has some 160,000 clones, more than 65% appearing once. The chain joins TRBV5-5 to TRBJ1-1; TRBD1 agrees at 7 bases. Sequencing used PBMCs. This sequence was found in a man aged 50 to 60 in good health and CMV-seropositive. The CDR3 nucleotides read TGTGCCAGCAGCCCGACAGGGAAGTACACTGAAGCTTTCTTT. Its translation: CASSPTGKYTEAFF.